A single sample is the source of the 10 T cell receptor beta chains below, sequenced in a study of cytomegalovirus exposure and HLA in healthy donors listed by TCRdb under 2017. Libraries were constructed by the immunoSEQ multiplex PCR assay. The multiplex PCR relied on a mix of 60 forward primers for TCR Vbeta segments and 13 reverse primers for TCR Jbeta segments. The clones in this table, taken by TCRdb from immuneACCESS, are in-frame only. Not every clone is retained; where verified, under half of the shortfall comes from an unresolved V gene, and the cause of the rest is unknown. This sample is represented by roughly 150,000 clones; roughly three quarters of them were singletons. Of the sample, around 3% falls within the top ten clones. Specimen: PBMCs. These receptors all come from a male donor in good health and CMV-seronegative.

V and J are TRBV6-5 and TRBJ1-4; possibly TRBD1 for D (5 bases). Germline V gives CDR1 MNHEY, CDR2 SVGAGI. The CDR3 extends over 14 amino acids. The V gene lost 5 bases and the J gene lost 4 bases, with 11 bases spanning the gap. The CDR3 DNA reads TGTGCCAGCAGTGACCCAGGGCTTAATGAAAAACTGTTTTTT. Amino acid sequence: CASSDPGLNEKLFF.

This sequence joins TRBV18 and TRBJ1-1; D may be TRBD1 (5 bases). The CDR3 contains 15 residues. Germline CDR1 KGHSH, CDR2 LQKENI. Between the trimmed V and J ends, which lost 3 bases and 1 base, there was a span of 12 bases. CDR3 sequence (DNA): TGTGCCAGCTCACCCTCTGACGGACAGAACACTGAAGCTTTCTTT. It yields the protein CASSPSDGQNTEAFF.

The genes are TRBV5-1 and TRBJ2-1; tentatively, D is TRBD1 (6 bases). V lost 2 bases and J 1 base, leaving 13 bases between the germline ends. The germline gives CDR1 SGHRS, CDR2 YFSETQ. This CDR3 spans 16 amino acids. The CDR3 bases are TGCGCCAGCAGCTTCTCCCAAGGGGGTTCCTACAATGAGCAGTTCTTC. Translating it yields CASSFSQGGSYNEQFF. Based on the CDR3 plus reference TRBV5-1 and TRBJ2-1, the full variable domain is KAGVTQTPRYLIKTRGQQVTLSCSPISGHRSVSWYQQTPGQGLQFLFEYFSETQRNKGNFPGRFSGRQFSNSRSEMNVSTLELGDSALYLCASSFSQGGSYNEQFFGPGTRLTVL.

The CDR3 bases are TGCGCCAGCAGGTCGGGGTGGGAGCAGTACTTC. Translated: CASRSGWEQYF. The chain joins TRBV10-2 to TRBJ2-5; TRBD2 is a possible D gene (5 bases). The CDR3 sequence is 11 residues long. Germline values: CDR1 WSHSY, CDR2 SAAADI. With 6 bases removed from V and 11 bases from J, the gap between germline ends came to 13 bases.

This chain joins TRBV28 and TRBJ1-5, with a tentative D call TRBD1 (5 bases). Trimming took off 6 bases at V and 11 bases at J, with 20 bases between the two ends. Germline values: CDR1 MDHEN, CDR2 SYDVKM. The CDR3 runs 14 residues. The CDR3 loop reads CASSPTRGLVAQHF. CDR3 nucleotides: TGTGCCAGCAGCCCGACACGGGGACTGGTGGCCCAGCATTTT. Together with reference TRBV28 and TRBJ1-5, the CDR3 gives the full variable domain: DVKVTQSSRYLVKRTGEKVFLECVQDMDHENMFWYRQDPGLGLRLIYFSYDVKMKEKGDIPEGYSVSREKKERFSLILESASTNQTSMYLCASSPTRGLVAQHFGDGTRLSIL.

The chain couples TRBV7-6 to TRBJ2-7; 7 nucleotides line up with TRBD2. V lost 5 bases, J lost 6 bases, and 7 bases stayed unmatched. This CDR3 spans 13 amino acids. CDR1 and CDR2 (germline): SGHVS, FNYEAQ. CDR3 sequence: CASSRTRGSEQYF. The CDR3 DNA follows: TGTGCCAGCAGCCGGACTAGGGGCTCCGAGCAGTACTTC.

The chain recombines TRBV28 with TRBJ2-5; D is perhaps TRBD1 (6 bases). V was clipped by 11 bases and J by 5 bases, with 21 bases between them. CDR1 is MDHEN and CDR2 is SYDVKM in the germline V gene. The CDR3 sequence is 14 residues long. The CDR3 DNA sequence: TGTGCCTCAACAGTGGGGACATTGGGGGAGACCCAGTACTTC. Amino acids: CASTVGTLGETQYF.

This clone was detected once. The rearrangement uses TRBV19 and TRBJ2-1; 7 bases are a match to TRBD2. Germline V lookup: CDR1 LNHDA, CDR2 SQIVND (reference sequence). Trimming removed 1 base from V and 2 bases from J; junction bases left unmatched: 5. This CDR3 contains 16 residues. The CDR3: CASSIVSGPTYNEQFF. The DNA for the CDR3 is TGTGCCAGTAGTATAGTTAGCGGGCCGACCTACAATGAGCAGTTCTTC.

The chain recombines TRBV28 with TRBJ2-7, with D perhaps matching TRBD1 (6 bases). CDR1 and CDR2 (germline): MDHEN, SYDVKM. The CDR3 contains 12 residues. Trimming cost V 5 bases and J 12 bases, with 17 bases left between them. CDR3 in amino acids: CASSPDSLLRYF. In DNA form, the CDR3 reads TGTGCCAGCAGTCCGGACAGTCTTCTTCGGTACTTC.

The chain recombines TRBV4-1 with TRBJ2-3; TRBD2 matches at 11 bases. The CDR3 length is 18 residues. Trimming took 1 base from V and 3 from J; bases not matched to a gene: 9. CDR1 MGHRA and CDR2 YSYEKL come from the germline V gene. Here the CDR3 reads CASSQVWPSGGRTDTQYF. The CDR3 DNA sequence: TGCGCCAGCAGCCAAGTTTGGCCTAGCGGGGGGCGGACAGATACGCAGTATTTT.